This TCR beta chain was identified in a study of immune evolution from preneoplasia to lung adenocarcinoma. This CDR3 has 12 amino acids. V was clipped by 6 bases and J by 9 bases, with 15 bases between them. CDR1 SQVTM and CDR2 ANQGSEA come from the germline V gene. Regarding this clone: The antigen is not known.

Profiling relied on immunoSEQ multiplex PCR, and the TCRdb table lists in-frame clones only, not all of them. The table lists some 2,000 clones, 85% to 90% of them singletons, with around 20% in the top ten. Notes on the study in general: Normal lung had highest clonality; later lesions appeared denser, more diverse. From normal lung to invasive adenocarcinoma, top clone frequencies appeared to decrease.

What was sequenced was FFPE adjacent normal lung tissue. This clonotype was sampled from a person aged 55-85 years with lung adenocarcinoma. V usage is TRBV29-1 and J usage is TRBJ1-5; D is uncertain. CDR3 sequence (DNA): TGCAGCGTATCGGAGGCTAAGGGGCCCCAGCATTTT. This translates into CSVSEAKGPQHF.